What follows are 24 T cell receptor beta chains derived from one specimen sequenced in a study of technical replicates of blood from a handful of donors. The protocol was immunoSEQ multiplex PCR, while the TCRdb copy is restricted to in-frame clones and leaves out a portion. The data contain around 93,000 clones, 95% of them singletons. The source material was T cells isolated from PBMCs. The receptor source for this set is a human donor in good health.

The chain joins TRBV4-1 to TRBJ1-4; 9 nucleotides line up with TRBD1. Losses at the gene ends were 4 bases for V and 3 bases for J; bases not matched to a gene: 0. CDR1 is MGHRA and CDR2 is YSYEKL in the germline V gene. The length of the CDR3 is 14 residues. CDR3 sequence (DNA): TGCGCCAGCAGCCGACAGGGGGCTAATGAAAAACTGTTTTTT. It codes for CASSRQGANEKLFF.

V gene TRBV25-1 combines with J gene TRBJ1-3; no firm D call. This CDR3 spans 13 amino acids. V gave up 1 base and J gave up 4 bases, with 5 bases separating them. Germline-derived CDR1 and CDR2 are MGHDK and SYGVNS. CDR3 amino acids: CASSESGGNTIYF. The CDR3, as DNA: TGTGCCAGCAGTGAATCGGGAGGAAACACCATATATTTT.

J is TRBJ2-1 and V is TRBV19; D unresolved. Per the germline V gene, CDR1 is LNHDA and CDR2 is SQIVND (reference sequence). Trimming removed 7 bases at V and 4 bases at J, with 11 bases between. CDR3 size: 13 residues. For the CDR3, the DNA is TGTGCCAGTATGGAGCATGGTTACAATGAGCAGTTCTTC. This translates into CASMEHGYNEQFF.

The rearrangement uses TRBV5-6 and TRBJ2-7; 8 nucleotides align to TRBD2. CDR3 size: 15 residues. Germline V gives CDR1 SGHDT, CDR2 YYEEEE. Losses at the gene ends were 0 bases for V and 2 bases for J; bases not matched to a gene: 4. The CDR3 sequence is CASSLEPGGPYEQYF. CDR3 nucleotide sequence: TGTGCCAGCAGCTTGGAACCGGGAGGGCCCTACGAGCAGTACTTC.

The gene calls are TRBV6-5 and TRBJ1-4; D is uncertain. Germline values: CDR1 MNHEY, CDR2 SVGAGI. This CDR3 is 14 amino acids long. V dropped 6 bases and J dropped 8 bases, with 16 bases sitting between them. CDR3 in DNA: TGTGCCAGCAGAGAGATGATAGCTGGGGAAAAACTGTTTTTT. This translates into CASREMIAGEKLFF.

The table lists this clone with a few counts. CDR3 DNA sequence: TGCGCCAGCAGCTTGTCTGGTGGAGCTCTCCCAGATACGCAGTATTTT. Translated, it gives CASSLSGGALPDTQYF. V gene TRBV5-1 combines with J gene TRBJ2-3, with D unresolved. The length of the CDR3 is 16 residues. Trimming shortened V by 1 base and J by 4 bases, and 16 bases separated the two germline ends. In germline, CDR1 is SGHRS, CDR2 YFSETQ. Looking up the rest from reference TRBV5-1 and TRBJ2-3 gives the full variable domain: KAGVTQTPRYLIKTRGQQVTLSCSPISGHRSVSWYQQTPGQGLQFLFEYFSETQRNKGNFPGRFSGRQFSNSRSEMNVSTLELGDSALYLCASSLSGGALPDTQYFGPGTRLTVL.

The genes are TRBV6-6 and TRBJ2-3; TRBD2 matches 11 bases. There are 15 residues in the CDR3. The trim removed 0 bases at V and 5 bases at J, leaving 1 base unmatched. CDR1 and CDR2 (germline): MNHNY, SVGAGI (reference sequence). The CDR3 sequence is CASSYSSGRGDTQYF. The CDR3 coding sequence is TGTGCCAGCAGTTACTCTAGCGGGAGGGGAGATACGCAGTATTTT.

The chain is built from TRBV5-6 and TRBJ2-3; a possible D gene is TRBD2 (5 bases). The CDR3 is made up of 13 amino acids. With 0 bases removed from V and 8 bases from J, the gap between germline ends came to 10 bases. Germline assignment: CDR1 SGHDT and CDR2 YYEEEE. The CDR3 region has the DNA TGTGCCAGCAGCTTGGGTAGCGACACTACGCAGTATTTT. This codes for CASSLGSDTTQYF.

This chain links TRBV13 with TRBJ2-7, with 9 nucleotides matching TRBD1. J was trimmed by 5 bases and V by 4 bases; bases with no gene match: 6. This CDR3 region has 14 residues. The germline CDR1 and CDR2 sequences are PRHDT and FYEKMQ (reference sequence). Here the CDR3 reads CASSSGTGQNEQYF. The CDR3 bases are TGTGCCAGCAGCTCGGGGACAGGGCAGAACGAGCAGTACTTC.

The table lists this clone with a count of one. This sequence joins TRBV19 and TRBJ1-5; no definite D call. Germline CDR1 reads LNHDA; CDR2 reads SQIVND (reference sequence). The CDR3 extends over 14 amino acids. Trimming shortened V by 8 bases and J by 3 bases, and 14 bases separated the two germline ends. The CDR3 loop reads CASRSEGNNQPQHF. The CDR3 DNA is TGTGCCAGTCGGTCGGAGGGTAACAATCAGCCCCAGCATTTT. The complete variable domain, with remaining parts taken from reference TRBV19 and TRBJ1-5, reads DGGITQSPKYLFRKEGQNVTLSCEQNLNHDAMYWYRQDPGQGLRLIYYSQIVNDFQKGDIAEGYSVSREKKESFPLTVTSAQKNPTAFYLCASRSEGNNQPQHFGDGTRLSIL.

V is TRBV19 and J is TRBJ2-1, with 13 nucleotides matching TRBD2. The CDR3 is 14 residues long. With 10 bases clipped from V and 5 bases from J, the junction kept 5 bases outside the gene matches. CDR1 LNHDA and CDR2 SQIVND come from the germline V gene (reference sequence). For the CDR3, the DNA is TGTGCCACCTCAGGACTAGCGGGAGACAATGAGCAGTTCTTC. This codes for CATSGLAGDNEQFF.

The chain uses TRBV6-1 and TRBJ1-4, with D possibly being TRBD1 (5 bases). V was shortened by 7 bases and J by 12 bases, with 12 bases between the two germline ends. The CDR3 totals 11 residues. Germline V gene lookup returns CDR1 MNHNS and CDR2 SASEGT. The CDR3 sequence is CASTWGSQLFF. Written as DNA, the CDR3 is TGTGCCAGCACCTGGGGCAGTCAACTGTTTTTT.

This clone showed up just once. This chain joins TRBV7-9 and TRBJ1-2, with D possibly matching TRBD1 (6 bases). Trimming removed 3 bases at V and 10 bases at J, with 12 bases between. Germline V gene data show CDR1 as SEHNR and CDR2 as FQNEAQ (reference sequence). The CDR3 runs 12 residues. The CDR3 region has the DNA TGTGCCAGCAGCTTTGGACAGAACGACTACACCTTC. Its translation: CASSFGQNDYTF. Looking up the rest from reference TRBV7-9 and TRBJ1-2 gives the full variable domain: DTGVSQNPRHKITKRGQNVTFRCDPISEHNRLYWYRQTLGQGPEFLTYFQNEAQLEKSRLLSDRFSAERPKGSFSTLEIQRTEQGDSAMYLCASSFGQNDYTFGSGTRLTVV.

The chain uses TRBV30 and TRBJ1-2; no clear D gene. The CDR3 totals 13 residues. V lost 3 bases to trimming and J lost 3 bases, with 11 bases between them. Germline loops: CDR1 GTSNPN, CDR2 SVGIG (reference sequence). CDR3 region: CAWRAGAYYGYTF. CDR3 sequence (DNA): TGTGCCTGGAGGGCGGGAGCCTACTATGGCTACACCTTC.

The chain recombines TRBV13 with TRBJ2-5, with 7 bases identical to TRBD2. The CDR3 covers 17 residues. Germline V CDR1 and CDR2: PRHDT, FYEKMQ (reference sequence). V lost 3 bases to trimming and J lost 5 bases; unmatched junction nucleotides: 15. CDR3 loop: CASSLFALSSGGETQYF. In nucleotides, the CDR3 is TGTGCCAGCAGCTTGTTTGCGTTATCTAGCGGTGGGGAGACCCAGTACTTC.

V is TRBV10-3 and J is TRBJ2-7, with D maybe TRBD2 (6 bases). The CDR3 totals 14 residues. Germline V gives CDR1 ENHRY, CDR2 SYGVKD. V was trimmed by 2 bases and J by 1 base, leaving 9 bases between them. The CDR3 region is CAISETGLSYEQYF. The CDR3 DNA follows: TGTGCCATCAGTGAGACGGGACTGTCCTACGAGCAGTACTTC.

The count of this clone is one. The chain employs TRBV11-1 and TRBJ2-7; 9 positions agree with TRBD2. The CDR3 has 15 residues. V dropped 6 bases and J dropped 2; count of bases not matched to a gene: 8. CDR1 and CDR2 from the germline V gene are SGHAT and FQDESV (reference sequence). DNA of the CDR3: TGTGCCAGCAGGGGGCAGGCTAGCGGGACCTACGAGCAGTACTTC. This codes for CASRGQASGTYEQYF.

The chain couples TRBV5-4 to TRBJ1-2, with 7 bases matching TRBD1. Germline loops: CDR1 SGHNT, CDR2 YYREEE (reference sequence). J gave up 6 bases and V 2 bases, and 13 bases lay outside the gene matches. The length of the CDR3 is 16 residues. The CDR3 loop reads CASSFGLGGLGNGYTF. The CDR3 nucleotides read TGTGCCAGCAGCTTTGGGTTAGGGGGCTTAGGCAATGGCTACACCTTC. Complete variable domain (other parts from reference TRBV5-4 and TRBJ1-2): ETGVTQSPTHLIKTRGQQVTLRCSSQSGHNTVSWYQQALGQGPQFIFQYYREEENGRGNFPPRFSGLQFPNYSSELNVNALELDDSALYLCASSFGLGGLGNGYTFGSGTRLTVV.

The chain combines TRBV27 with TRBJ2-3; 7 bases match TRBD2. In germline, CDR1 is MNHEY, CDR2 SMNVEV (reference sequence). The CDR3 is made up of 15 amino acids. Trimming took 5 bases from V and 0 from J; bases not matched to a gene: 5. CDR3 protein: CASSERGPSTDTQYF. As DNA, the CDR3 is TGTGCCAGCAGTGAGCGGGGCCCTAGCACAGATACGCAGTATTTT.

The chain combines TRBV10-3 with TRBJ1-1, with unresolved D. CDR1 and CDR2 (germline): ENHRY, SYGVKD. V lost 6 bases and J lost 1, with 3 bases in between. This CDR3 comprises 11 residues. The CDR3 region has the DNA TGTGCCATCAGACAGAACACTGAAGCTTTCTTT. Protein sequence: CAIRQNTEAFF.

This clone was seen a few times. The rearrangement uses TRBV9 and TRBJ1-1; D is possibly TRBD1 (5 bases). The CDR3 extends over 15 amino acids. V dropped 2 bases and J dropped 2 bases, with 13 bases sitting between them. Per the germline V gene, CDR1 is SGDLS and CDR2 is YYNGEE. The chain's CDR3 is CASSVSTGYNTEAFF. As DNA, the CDR3 is TGTGCCAGCAGCGTTTCTACAGGTTATAACACTGAAGCTTTCTTT.

The rearrangement uses TRBV5-8 and TRBJ2-7, with a possible D match to TRBD2 (5 bases). Trimming cost V 2 bases and J 2 bases, with 17 bases left between them. This CDR3 has 16 amino acids. Germline lookup yields CDR1 SGHTS and CDR2 YDEGEE. CDR3 sequence: CASSLTPGFEPYEQYF. The CDR3, as DNA: TGTGCCAGCAGCTTAACCCCGGGATTTGAGCCCTACGAGCAGTACTTC. Full variable domain (rest looked up from reference TRBV5-8 and TRBJ2-7): EAGVTQSPTHLIKTRGQQATLRCSPISGHTSVYWYQQALGLGLQFLLWYDEGEERNRGNFPPRFSGRQFPNYSSELNVNALELEDSALYLCASSLTPGFEPYEQYFGPGTRLTVT.

The chain carries TRBV30 and TRBJ2-1; no definite D call. Trimming removed 5 bases at V and 7 bases at J, with 9 bases between. The germline V gene has CDR1 GTSNPN and CDR2 SVGIG (reference sequence). The CDR3 runs 11 residues. DNA of the CDR3: TGTGCCTGGCAAGATCTAAATGAGCAGTTCTTC. Its translation: CAWQDLNEQFF.

The genes are TRBV2 and TRBJ2-5; D uncertain. This CDR3 spans 13 amino acids. Germline V gene lookup returns CDR1 SNHLY and CDR2 FYNNEI. V was pared by 3 bases and J by 3 bases, with 8 bases between. CDR3 sequence: CASSDWQEETQYF. The CDR3 coding sequence is TGTGCCAGCAGTGATTGGCAAGAAGAGACCCAGTACTTC. The full variable domain, with the rest looked up from reference TRBV2 and TRBJ2-5, is EPEVTQTPSHQVTQMGQEVILRCVPISNHLYFYWYRQILGQKVEFLVSFYNNEISEKSEIFDDQFSVERPDGSNFTLKIRSTKLEDSAMYFCASSDWQEETQYFGPGTRLLVL.